This TCR beta chain was recovered during a study of blood T cell repertoires in COVID-19. Study context: Samples of COVID-19 (acute and convalescent) were obtained from the United States, Italy and Spain. PBMCs, B-cell-depleted T cells, or T cells were the source of the cDNA or gDNA that made up the material.

Germline V CDR1 and CDR2: MNHEY, SVGAGI. Deletions cut 1 base from V and 6 bases from J, with 15 bases between. This CDR3 comprises 15 residues. Per the original data handling: Researchers report that nucleated cell counts were estimated from reference gene primer amplification. This table comes from immunoSEQ multiplex PCR, and its TCRdb copy is limited to in-frame clones, with some not included. V, J and clone size are those of that table, while D and trimming were read from the DNA. This table has under 250,000 clones, 83% appearing once. Sequenced input: peripheral blood. The chain carries TRBV6-5 and TRBJ1-1; the D gene is possibly TRBD1 (6 bases). The receptor was isolated from a woman aged 40 to 50 with active or convalescent COVID-19. DNA for the CDR3: TGTGCCAGCAGTTACTTCAGGGGCGTCCAGGCTGAAGCTTTCTTT. It codes for CASSYFRGVQAEAFF.